This T cell receptor (beta chain) is drawn from a study of T cells after yellow fever vaccination. Germline V CDR1 and CDR2: SGDLS, YYNGEE. This CDR3 region has 15 residues. V lost 2 bases to trimming and J lost 3 bases, with 12 bases between them. TCRdb re-called the 5' RACE reads through MiXCR, storing one row per CDR3 protein. The sample has a few hundred thousand distinct CDR3 sequences; approximately 4% are singletons. In its sample, this clonotype was seen many times. This TCR came from a man aged 18 to 35 who received the YFV17D yellow fever vaccine. The specimen was PBMCs, collected 15 days after the yellow fever booster vaccination. The chain links TRBV9 to TRBJ1-5; D is possibly TRBD1 (6 bases). The CDR3 DNA reads TGTGCCAGCAGCGTCACGGGGGCCCCCAATCAGCCCCAGCATTTT. This translates into CASSVTGAPNQPQHF.